The entry that follows covers one TCR beta chain sequence. Its cognate antigen is unknown. This sample stems from a study of identical twins. TCRdb processed the 5' RACE reads anew with MiXCR; each CDR3 protein has one entry. The sample consists of approximately 500,000 distinct CDR3 sequences, about 15% of them appearing once. Findings and caveats of the study: Findings depended on cross-sectional statistics rather than tracking the same donors.

The CDR3 totals 14 residues. CDR1 MNHEY and CDR2 SVGAGI come from the germline V gene. V was pared by 0 bases and J by 13 bases, with 18 bases between. The same data also contributed to another study, on yellow fever vaccine responses in identical twins.

The sequenced material came from CD4+ T cells sorted from blood. The chain combines TRBV6-5 with TRBJ1-2; no definite D call. The source of this sequence is a woman aged 18-29 years in good health. The CDR3 loop reads CASSYSIGIREPTF. The CDR3 DNA follows: TGTGCCAGCAGTTACTCGATAGGAATCCGGGAACCCACCTTC.